These 28 T cell receptor beta chains share one sample of origin, sequenced in a study of shared clonotypes between healthy human individuals. Repertoires were generated with immunoSEQ multiplex PCR, while TCRdb's copy carries only in-frame clones and drops some. This sample has roughly 600,000 clones, with more than 95% found just once. As defined, naive CD8 cells were CD45RO-negative and positively selected for CCR7, with terminally differentiated effector memory CD45RA+ cells excluded. The sample taken for sequencing was naive CD8+ T cells sorted from blood. Receptor source: a man younger than 45 in good health.

The chain is built from TRBV29-1 and TRBJ2-1; D may be TRBD1 or TRBD2 (5 bases each). CDR1 SQVTM and CDR2 ANQGSEA come from the germline V gene. This CDR3 comprises 13 residues. V was clipped by 6 bases and J by 2 bases, with 11 bases between them. CDR3 DNA sequence: TGCAGCGTGGCCCGGGACGCCTACAATGAGCAGTTCTTC. Translating it yields CSVARDAYNEQFF.

V is TRBV5-1 and J is TRBJ2-1, with 13 bases aligning to TRBD2. V was clipped by 4 bases and J by 3 bases; unmatched bases: 7. In germline, CDR1 is SGHRS, CDR2 YFSETQ. The CDR3 runs to 17 residues. The CDR3 nucleotides read TGCGCCAGCAGCATTGGGACTAGCGGGAACCTCTACAATGAGCAGTTCTTC. Translated, it gives CASSIGTSGNLYNEQFF. Full variable domain (remainder filled in from reference TRBV5-1 and TRBJ2-1): KAGVTQTPRYLIKTRGQQVTLSCSPISGHRSVSWYQQTPGQGLQFLFEYFSETQRNKGNFPGRFSGRQFSNSRSEMNVSTLELGDSALYLCASSIGTSGNLYNEQFFGPGTRLTVL.

The V and J genes are TRBV7-8 and TRBJ2-1, with D perhaps matching TRBD1 (5 bases). This CDR3 has 16 amino acids. Trimming shortened V by 5 bases and J by 1 base, and 15 bases separated the two germline ends. The germline V gene encodes CDR1 SGHVS and CDR2 FQNEAQ. CDR3 region: CASSPLGRVSYNEQFF. The CDR3 DNA reads as TGTGCCAGCAGCCCCCTAGGCAGGGTTTCCTACAATGAGCAGTTCTTC.

This chain uses TRBV29-1 with TRBJ2-3, with 11 nucleotides matching TRBD2. CDR3 length: 16 residues. Unmatched junction bases numbered 5, after V lost 1 base and J lost 2 bases. The germline CDR1 and CDR2 sequences are SQVTM and ANQGSEA. The CDR3 loop is CSVEATSGRHTDTQYF. The CDR3 DNA sequence: TGCAGCGTTGAAGCAACTAGCGGGAGACACACAGATACGCAGTATTTT.

This chain joins TRBV4-1 and TRBJ1-5; TRBD1 matches at 7 bases. CDR1 MGHRA and CDR2 YSYEKL come from the germline V gene. The CDR3 runs 17 residues. The V gene end was trimmed by 0 bases and the J gene end by 3 bases; junction bases not matched to a gene: 8. The CDR3, as DNA: TGCGCCAGCAGCCAAGATCGGGACAGTTTTATCAATCAGCCCCAGCATTTT. This encodes CASSQDRDSFINQPQHF.

The V call is TRBV11-2, the J call TRBJ2-3, with D unresolved. Germline CDR1 reads SGHAT; CDR2 reads FQNNGV. The CDR3 totals 13 residues. Trimming removed 1 base at V and 2 bases at J, with 4 bases between. This CDR3 is CASSLVSTDTQYF. The DNA of the CDR3 is TGTGCCAGCAGCTTAGTTTCCACAGATACGCAGTATTTT.

The genes are TRBV5-1 and TRBJ2-2, with 9 nucleotides matching TRBD2. The length of the CDR3 is 16 residues. J was trimmed by 0 bases and V by 3 bases; bases with no gene match: 3. From germline, CDR1 is SGHRS and CDR2 YFSETQ. CDR3 DNA sequence: TGCGCCAGCAGCTCCCTAGCGGGGACGAACACCGGGGAGCTGTTTTTT. Amino acids: CASSSLAGTNTGELFF.

The chain couples TRBV7-2 to TRBJ1-5; tentative D call: TRBD1 (6 bases). The CDR3 is 15 residues long. The V gene's germline CDR1 is SGHTA and CDR2 FQGNSA. The V end was cut by 1 base, the J end by 5 bases, with 12 bases between. DNA of the CDR3: TGTGCCAGCAGCTTAGTGTGGACAGATGATCAGCCCCAGCATTTT. Protein product: CASSLVWTDDQPQHF.

The chain is built from TRBV29-1 and TRBJ1-1; D is unresolved. Germline CDR1 and CDR2: SQVTM and ANQGSEA. The CDR3 has 12 residues. V lost 0 bases and J lost 8, with 10 bases in between. The CDR3: CSVEDQSSEAFF. The CDR3 DNA sequence: TGCAGCGTTGAAGATCAGTCGTCCGAAGCTTTCTTT. The full variable domain, its missing parts supplied by reference TRBV29-1 and TRBJ1-1, is SAVISQKPSRDICQRGTSLTIQCQVDSQVTMMFWYRQQPGQSLTLIATANQGSEATYESGFVIDKFPISRPNLTFSTLTVSNMSPEDSSIYLCSVEDQSSEAFFGQGTRLTVV.

The chain employs TRBV28 and TRBJ2-3; TRBD1 or TRBD2 may be the D gene (5 bases each). The CDR3 consists of 14 residues. Trimming removed 3 bases from V and 5 bases from J, with 12 bases in between. The germline gives CDR1 MDHEN, CDR2 SYDVKM. The CDR3 reads CASSFERGKDTQYF. The DNA of the CDR3 is TGTGCCAGCAGTTTTGAGAGGGGTAAAGATACGCAGTATTTT.

This clone has a single count. The gene calls are TRBV19 and TRBJ2-7; TRBD2 matches 7 bases. The CDR3 is 15 amino acids. V was pared by 3 bases and J by 4 bases, with 9 bases of the junction left unmatched. Per germline, CDR1 LNHDA and CDR2 SQIVND (reference sequence). This CDR3 is CASSIFAGASYEQYF. The CDR3 DNA sequence: TGTGCCAGTAGTATTTTCGCGGGAGCATCTTACGAGCAGTACTTC.

This chain links TRBV7-8 with TRBJ2-3; maybe TRBD2 (6 bases). The germline V gene encodes CDR1 SGHVS and CDR2 FQNEAQ. V lost 5 bases to trimming and J lost 4 bases, with 16 bases between them. The length of the CDR3 is 15 residues. The CDR3 nucleotides read TGTGCCAGCAGCCCAGAGGGCGGGATGGCAGATACGCAGTATTTT. Its translation is CASSPEGGMADTQYF.

This clone was picked up one time. V gene TRBV6-1 combines with J gene TRBJ2-1, with unresolved D. The CDR3 loop spans 17 amino acids. From germline, CDR1 is MNHNS and CDR2 SASEGT. Trimming removed 1 base from V and 4 bases from J, with 17 bases in between. The CDR3 here is CASSEEAGRHLYNEQFF. The CDR3, as DNA: TGTGCCAGCAGTGAAGAGGCCGGACGCCACTTGTACAATGAGCAGTTCTTC.

This chain uses TRBV19 with TRBJ2-1; D possibly corresponds to TRBD1 (5 bases). The CDR3 is made up of 13 amino acids. Trimming cost V 6 bases and J 2 bases, with 8 bases left between them. Germline V gene data show CDR1 as LNHDA and CDR2 as SQIVND (reference sequence). The CDR3 coding sequence is TGTGCCAGTAGCCCAGGGACCTACAATGAGCAGTTCTTC. Amino acids: CASSPGTYNEQFF.

The chain combines TRBV5-1 with TRBJ2-7; D may be TRBD1 or TRBD2 (6 bases each). CDR3 size: 16 residues. Per the germline V gene, CDR1 is SGHRS and CDR2 is YFSETQ. V lost 1 base and J 3 bases, leaving 17 bases between the germline ends. The CDR3 DNA is TGCGCCAGCAGCTTGCTCGGGTCGGGGGCGGACTACGAGCAGTACTTC. Amino acids: CASSLLGSGADYEQYF.

The V and J genes are TRBV9 and TRBJ2-7; a possible D gene is TRBD2 (5 bases). From germline, CDR1 is SGDLS and CDR2 YYNGEE. Trimming shortened V by 0 bases and J by 6 bases, and 7 bases separated the two germline ends. The length of the CDR3 is 12 residues. In nucleotides, the CDR3 is TGTGCCAGCAGCGTAGGCGCGGGCGAGCAGTACTTC. The encoded protein is CASSVGAGEQYF.

V is TRBV19 and J is TRBJ2-5; D possibly matches TRBD1 or TRBD2 (7 bases each). This CDR3 spans 15 amino acids. V was pared by 9 bases and J by 5 bases, with 22 bases between. The V gene's germline CDR1 is LNHDA and CDR2 SQIVND (reference sequence). The CDR3 is CASTKTSVRGETQYF. CDR3 DNA sequence: TGTGCCAGCACCAAAACTAGCGTCAGGGGGGAGACCCAGTACTTC.

The V gene is TRBV27, the J gene TRBJ2-1; TRBD2 matches at 7 bases. Unmatched junction bases numbered 11, after V lost 7 bases and J lost 5 bases. The germline V gene has CDR1 MNHEY and CDR2 SMNVEV (reference sequence). The CDR3 is 15 amino acids. CDR3 amino acids: CASNYGTKLNNEQFF. The CDR3 DNA is TGTGCCAGCAACTACGGGACTAAGCTAAACAATGAGCAGTTCTTC.

The chain recombines TRBV2 with TRBJ2-1; D is unresolved. Germline values: CDR1 SNHLY, CDR2 FYNNEI. V dropped 2 bases and J dropped 4 bases, with 3 bases sitting between them. This CDR3 comprises 12 residues. CDR3: CASSEWYNEQFF. The CDR3 nucleotides are TGTGCCAGCAGTGAATGGTACAATGAGCAGTTCTTC.

The V call is TRBV7-9, the J call TRBJ2-1; 14 nucleotides align to TRBD2. In germline, CDR1 is SEHNR, CDR2 FQNEAQ (reference sequence). This CDR3 is built from 16 residues. V lost 5 bases to trimming and J lost 4 bases; unmatched junction nucleotides: 4. The CDR3 reads CASSIRTSGGYNEQFF. As DNA, the CDR3 is TGTGCCAGCAGCATAAGGACTAGCGGGGGGTACAATGAGCAGTTCTTC.

DNA of the CDR3: TGCGCCAGCAGCCAAGTAACAGAATCCTACGAGCAGTACTTC. Translated, it gives CASSQVTESYEQYF. The chain uses TRBV4-1 and TRBJ2-7; D gene unclear. The V gene's germline CDR1 is MGHRA and CDR2 YSYEKL. This CDR3 has 14 amino acids. Between the trimmed V and J ends, which lost 1 base and 1 base, there was a span of 8 bases.

CDR3: CASSQDPGHLAKNIQYF. Written as DNA, the CDR3 is TGCGCCAGCAGCCAAGATCCGGGACATCTAGCCAAAAACATTCAGTACTTC. This rearrangement joins TRBV4-1 to TRBJ2-4, with a tentative D call TRBD1 (6 bases). The CDR3 totals 17 residues. Trimming cost V 0 bases and J 0 bases, with 12 bases left between them. Germline CDR1 reads MGHRA; CDR2 reads YSYEKL.

The chain combines TRBV7-6 with TRBJ2-7, with TRBD2 matching 14 bases. Germline V gene lookup returns CDR1 SGHVS and CDR2 FNYEAQ. V trimming: 5 bases; J trimming: 5 bases; junction bases outside the gene matches: 8. The CDR3 length is 16 residues. The CDR3 region is CASSENPGLAGDEQYF. The DNA for the CDR3 is TGTGCCAGCAGCGAAAACCCGGGACTAGCGGGAGACGAGCAGTACTTC. Full variable domain (missing parts from reference TRBV7-6 and TRBJ2-7): GAGVSQSPRYKVTKRGQDVALRCDPISGHVSLYWYRQALGQGPEFLTYFNYEAQQDKSGLPNDRFSAERPEGSISTLTIQRTEQRDSAMYRCASSENPGLAGDEQYFGPGTRLTVT.

This chain links TRBV7-6 with TRBJ2-1; D remains unclear. The V end lost 1 base, the J end lost 6 bases, and 13 bases lay between the germline ends. The CDR3 contains 15 residues. Germline values: CDR1 SGHVS, CDR2 FNYEAQ. CDR3 coding DNA: TGTGCCAGCAGCTTAGTCCATGGTGGGTTCAATGAGCAGTTCTTC. It encodes CASSLVHGGFNEQFF.

The V call is TRBV13, the J call TRBJ2-1; 8 nucleotides line up with TRBD2. From germline, CDR1 is PRHDT and CDR2 FYEKMQ (reference sequence). The trim removed 2 bases at V and 7 bases at J, leaving 10 bases unmatched. This CDR3 comprises 16 residues. The CDR3 nucleotides read TGTGCCAGCAGCTTATTTAGCGGGATAATTAGGAATGAGCAGTTCTTC. It codes for CASSLFSGIIRNEQFF.

The genes are TRBV11-2 and TRBJ2-7, with TRBD2 as a possible D gene (6 bases). The CDR3 is made up of 13 amino acids. The germline CDR1 and CDR2 sequences are SGHAT and FQNNGV. V lost 1 base and J lost 7, with 11 bases in between. The CDR3 reads CASSLVRGREQYF. In nucleotides, the CDR3 is TGTGCCAGCAGCTTAGTCCGAGGGAGGGAGCAGTACTTC.

Points on this clone: Other nucleotide sequences in the sample specify the same CDR3. The gene calls are TRBV27 and TRBJ2-2; no firm D call. Trimming removed 5 bases at V and 0 bases at J, with 4 bases between. The germline gives CDR1 MNHEY, CDR2 SMNVEV (reference sequence). The length of the CDR3 is 13 residues. CDR3 coding DNA: TGTGCCAGCAGTCCGACGAACACCGGGGAGCTGTTTTTT. The encoded protein is CASSPTNTGELFF.

The chain carries TRBV7-2 and TRBJ2-3, with D unresolved. The CDR3 length is 14 residues. Germline CDR1 SGHTA, CDR2 FQGNSA. V shed 3 bases and J shed 0 bases, with 7 bases lying between them. In DNA, the CDR3 is TGTGCCAGCAGCTTGAGGCTGAGCACAGATACGCAGTATTTT. Protein sequence: CASSLRLSTDTQYF.